Listed below are T cell receptor beta chains from one sample, sequenced in a study of OX40 agonist ivuxolimab in advanced cancers. The protocol was immunoSEQ multiplex PCR, while the TCRdb copy is restricted to in-frame clones and leaves out a portion. The sample has about 21,000 clones, 70% to 85% seen once. This sample comprised CD4+ or CD8+ T cells sorted from blood, obtained in a trial of the OX40 agonist ivuxolimab. All receptors derive from an adult with an advanced solid tumor such as melanoma, head and neck, liver or kidney cancer. Both conserved end residues are part of each CDR3. The order of the fields is J gene, clone size, D gene, CDR3 length, V gene, CDR3 protein, CDR3 DNA. The D gene is left open where the match is weak. Size is omitted from some rows. Given values are once, few, many or a class for expanded clones.

J: TRBJ1-2
size: -
D: -
length: 17
V: TRBV30
CDR3: CAWSVSVNRALSYGYTF
DNA: TGTGCCTGGAGTGTATCGGTGAACAGGGCTTTGAGCTATGGCTACACCTTC

J: TRBJ1-2
size: once
D: -
length: 12
V: TRBV2
CDR3: CAITGLDYGYTF
DNA: TGTGCCATTACAGGGTTGGACTATGGCTACACCTTC

J: TRBJ2-7
size: -
D: -
length: 16
V: TRBV4-1
CDR3: CASSQDEQGKTYEQYF
DNA: TGCGCCAGCAGCCAAGATGAGCAGGGGAAAACCTACGAGCAGTACTTC

J: TRBJ1-1
size: once
D: TRBD1
length: 16
V: TRBV28
CDR3: CASSLLMQGEATEAFF
DNA: TGTGCCAGCAGTTTATTAATGCAGGGGGAGGCCACTGAAGCTTTCTTT

J: TRBJ2-1
size: -
D: TRBD2
length: 16
V: TRBV9
CDR3: CASSGLAGGGYNEQFF
DNA: TGTGCCAGCAGCGGATTAGCGGGAGGGGGTTACAATGAGCAGTTCTTC

J: TRBJ2-1
size: -
D: TRBD2
length: 15
V: TRBV4-1
CDR3: CASSQTSGGGYEQFF
DNA: TGCGCCAGCAGCCAGACTAGCGGAGGAGGCTATGAGCAGTTCTTC

J: TRBJ2-2
size: few
D: TRBD1
length: 18
V: TRBV7-3
CDR3: CASSSRDRDRGYTGELFF
DNA: TGTGCCAGCAGCTCCCGGGACCGGGACAGGGGTTACACCGGGGAGCTGTTTTTT

J: TRBJ2-7
size: medium-sized
D: -
length: 13
V: TRBV27
CDR3: CASAAALFYEQYF
DNA: TGTGCCAGCGCTGCGGCCCTCTTCTACGAGCAGTACTTC

J: TRBJ1-1
size: -
D: -
length: 16
V: TRBV4-1
CDR3: CASSQGLGQMNTEAFF
DNA: TGCGCCAGCAGCCAAGGGTTAGGACAGATGAACACTGAAGCTTTCTTT

J: TRBJ2-1
size: -
D: -
length: 11
V: TRBV7-9
CDR3: CASSLGHEQFF
DNA: TGTGCCAGCAGCCTAGGACATGAGCAGTTCTTC

J: TRBJ1-1
size: -
D: TRBD1
length: 17
V: TRBV11-3
CDR3: CASSSGSLGTVNTEAFF
DNA: TGTGCCAGCAGCTCTGGGTCCCTGGGGACAGTGAACACTGAAGCTTTCTTT

J: TRBJ2-7
size: -
D: TRBD1
length: 13
V: TRBV6-6
CDR3: CASSDRVSYEQYF
DNA: TGTGCCAGCAGTGACAGGGTCTCCTACGAGCAGTACTTC

J: TRBJ2-7
size: -
D: -
length: 14
V: TRBV10-3
CDR3: CAISEPGDSYEQYF
DNA: TGTGCCATCAGTGAGCCGGGCGACTCCTACGAGCAGTACTTC

J: TRBJ1-4
size: -
D: TRBD1
length: 15
V: TRBV27
CDR3: CASSLYQGEREKLFF
DNA: TGTGCCAGCAGTTTATATCAGGGGGAGAGGGAAAAACTGTTTTTT

J: TRBJ1-5
size: -
D: -
length: 13
V: TRBV5-6
CDR3: CASSSFGGQPQHF
DNA: TGTGCCAGCAGCTCCTTTGGGGGCCAGCCCCAGCATTTT

J: TRBJ2-5
size: -
D: TRBD1
length: 15
V: TRBV28
CDR3: CASSTTDRAQETQYF
DNA: TGTGCCAGCAGTACGACGGACAGGGCTCAAGAGACCCAGTACTTC

J: TRBJ1-3
size: -
D: -
length: 17
V: TRBV10-3
CDR3: CAISESAEFSSGNTIYF
DNA: TGTGCCATCAGTGAGTCGGCCGAATTTAGCTCTGGAAACACCATATATTTT

J: TRBJ2-3
size: -
D: -
length: 16
V: TRBV5-1
CDR3: CASSTTLGGSTDTQYF
DNA: TGCGCCAGCAGCACAACCCTCGGGGGCAGCACAGATACGCAGTATTTT

J: TRBJ2-5
size: -
D: -
length: 15
V: TRBV9
CDR3: CASSVGGGTGETQYF
DNA: TGTGCCAGCAGCGTAGGTGGGGGGACCGGTGAGACCCAGTACTTC

J: TRBJ2-7
size: -
D: TRBD1
length: 15
V: TRBV4-1
CDR3: CASSQEDRGQDEQYF
DNA: TGCGCCAGCAGCCAAGAAGACAGGGGGCAAGACGAGCAGTACTTC

J: TRBJ1-2
size: -
D: -
length: 13
V: TRBV7-3
CDR3: CASSLTANYGYTF
DNA: TGTGCCAGCAGCTTAACTGCTAACTATGGCTACACCTTC

J: TRBJ2-1
size: -
D: TRBD2
length: 16
V: TRBV2
CDR3: CASRPTSGSSYNEQFF
DNA: TGTGCCAGCAGACCGACTAGCGGGAGTTCTTACAATGAGCAGTTCTTC